Each of the 26 T cell receptor beta chains below was sequenced from the same sample in a study of immune cell composition in non-small cell lung cancer. TCRdb's table, derived via immunoSEQ multiplex PCR, lists solely in-frame clones and lacks some. The data contain about 2,900 clones, about four fifths of them singletons. This sample was shared with a second study, whose subject was CD4 T cells in lung cancer.

The sample taken for sequencing was lung tumor tissue. The source is a human donor with non-small cell lung cancer.

The chain recombines TRBV4-1 with TRBJ2-7; TRBD2 might be the D (6 bases). The V end lost 0 bases, the J end lost 0 bases, and 9 bases lay between the germline ends. The CDR3 is made up of 15 amino acids. The germline V gene encodes CDR1 MGHRA and CDR2 YSYEKL. In nucleotides, the CDR3 is TGCGCCAGCAGCCAAGAGGACGGGGGCTCCTACGAGCAGTACTTC. It yields the protein CASSQEDGGSYEQYF.

The J gene is TRBJ1-2, the V gene TRBV6-1; TRBD1 agrees at 8 bases. With 5 bases clipped from V and 6 bases from J, the junction kept 11 bases outside the gene matches. The CDR3 sequence is 15 residues long. Germline V lookup: CDR1 MNHNS, CDR2 SASEGT. The CDR3 loop is CASSLTLGQGNGYTF. In DNA form, the CDR3 reads TGTGCCAGCAGTCTTACCCTTGGACAGGGCAATGGCTACACCTTC.

The genes are TRBV30 and TRBJ1-1, with D possibly matching TRBD1 (5 bases). CDR1 and CDR2 from the germline V gene are GTSNPN and SVGIG (reference sequence). The CDR3 has 15 amino acids. V gave up 0 bases and J gave up 2 bases, with 13 bases separating them. Here the CDR3 DNA reads TGTGCCTGGAGTGTATTTGGTAGGGGTAACACTGAAGCTTTCTTT. Translated, it gives CAWSVFGRGNTEAFF.

For this clone: This same CDR3 is encoded by further DNA sequences in the sample. J is TRBJ1-2 and V is TRBV2; 9 bases align to TRBD1. The CDR3 extends over 13 amino acids. V lost 2 bases and J lost 6; bases outside the gene matches: 1. Germline-derived CDR1 and CDR2 are SNHLY and FYNNEI. The CDR3 DNA sequence: TGTGCCAGCAGTGAATGGACAGGGGATGGCTACACCTTC. Its protein is CASSEWTGDGYTF. Based on the CDR3 plus reference TRBV2 and TRBJ1-2, the full variable domain is EPEVTQTPSHQVTQMGQEVILRCVPISNHLYFYWYRQILGQKVEFLVSFYNNEISEKSEIFDDQFSVERPDGSNFTLKIRSTKLEDSAMYFCASSEWTGDGYTFGSGTRLTVV.

This chain joins TRBV5-4 and TRBJ1-1; D remains unclear. V lost 0 bases and J 10 bases, leaving 13 bases between the germline ends. Germline CDR1 is SGHNT and CDR2 is YYREEE (reference sequence). CDR3 length: 13 residues. Written as DNA, the CDR3 is TGTGCCAGCAGCTTGGAAGGTAGGGCGGGAGCTTTCTTT. This gives the protein CASSLEGRAGAFF.

This chain connects TRBV14 to TRBJ2-7, with D possibly being TRBD1 (6 bases). This CDR3 region has 15 residues. In germline, CDR1 is SGHDN, CDR2 FVKESK. V lost 4 bases and J lost 1, with 14 bases in between. The CDR3 DNA sequence: TGTGCCAGCAGCCGAGCCCTGACAGGTTCCTACGAGCAGTACTTC. Its translation is CASSRALTGSYEQYF. Combining the CDR3 with reference TRBV14 and TRBJ2-7 gives the whole variable domain EAGVTQFPSHSVIEKGQTVTLRCDPISGHDNLYWYRRVMGKEIKFLLHFVKESKQDESGMPNNRFLAERTGGTYSTLKVQPAELEDSGVYFCASSRALTGSYEQYFGPGTRLTVT.

CDR3 loop: CASSGQTGFDTYEQYF. In nucleotides, the CDR3 is TGTGCCAGCAGCGGACAGACAGGGTTCGATACCTACGAGCAGTACTTC. The V call is TRBV11-1, the J call TRBJ2-7, with 7 bases fitting TRBD1. CDR3 size: 16 residues. Per germline, CDR1 SGHAT and CDR2 FQDESV (reference sequence). The V and J ends lost 5 bases and 2 bases, in that order; junction bases with no gene match: 12.

This clone was counted a few times. V gene TRBV10-3 combines with J gene TRBJ1-3; 8 nucleotides line up with TRBD1. The CDR3 loop spans 16 amino acids. Looked up from germline, CDR1 is ENHRY and CDR2 is SYGVKD. V trimming: 0 bases; J trimming: 1 base; junction bases outside the gene matches: 2. This CDR3 is CAISESGTGSGNTIYF. The CDR3 bases are TGTGCCATCAGTGAGTCCGGGACAGGTTCTGGAAACACCATATATTTT.

In this sample, this clone turned up once. The chain couples TRBV4-3 to TRBJ1-2, with D possibly being TRBD1 (5 bases). The CDR3 has 16 residues. V lost 1 base and J lost 4, with 16 bases in between. CDR1 and CDR2 from the germline V gene are LGHNA and YSLEER. The CDR3 loop reads CASSQGAVGGTYGYTF. CDR3 nucleotides: TGCGCCAGCAGCCAAGGCGCGGTCGGGGGGACCTATGGCTACACCTTC.

This chain uses TRBV11-1 with TRBJ1-2, with a tentative D call TRBD1 (6 bases). CDR3 size: 14 residues. V was shortened by 3 bases and J by 6 bases, with 14 bases between the two germline ends. Germline V lookup: CDR1 SGHAT, CDR2 FQDESV (reference sequence). This CDR3 is CASSFNQGINGYTF. The DNA for the CDR3 is TGTGCCAGCAGCTTTAACCAGGGGATCAATGGCTACACCTTC. The full variable domain, completed using reference TRBV11-1 and TRBJ1-2, is EAEVAQSPRYKITEKSQAVAFWCDPISGHATLYWYRQILGQGPELLVQFQDESVVDDSQLPKDRFSAERLKGVDSTLKIQPAELGDSAMYLCASSFNQGINGYTFGSGTRLTVV.

This clone has just one count. The genes are TRBV7-2 and TRBJ2-1; 8 bases map to TRBD2. V lost 4 bases and J lost 7; bases outside the gene matches: 6. In germline, CDR1 is SGHTA, CDR2 FQGNSA. The CDR3 length is 14 residues. CDR3 protein: CASSSSGRGNEQFF. CDR3 bases: TGTGCCAGCAGCTCCAGCGGGAGAGGGAATGAGCAGTTCTTC.

The chain carries TRBV5-4 and TRBJ2-3; a weak D match, TRBD1 (7 bases). Germline V gene lookup returns CDR1 SGHNT and CDR2 YYREEE (reference sequence). CDR3 size: 16 residues. V was cut by 4 bases and J by 7 bases, with 22 bases left in between. The CDR3 DNA reads as TGTGCCAGCAGCACCTCAAGCAGGGGGGCTGGAAATACGCAGTATTTT. Its translation: CASSTSSRGAGNTQYF.

This clone was counted only a few times. The CDR3 region is CASSERDSSYTEAFF. The CDR3 DNA sequence: TGTGCCAGCAGCGAACGGGACTCATCGTACACTGAAGCTTTCTTT. The V gene is TRBV9, the J gene TRBJ1-1; possibly TRBD1 for D (5 bases). Germline V gene data show CDR1 as SGDLS and CDR2 as YYNGEE. This CDR3 region has 15 residues. V lost 3 bases to trimming and J lost 3 bases, with 15 bases between them.

The J gene is TRBJ2-4, the V gene TRBV7-2; 8 positions agree with TRBD2. Trimming cost V 0 bases and J 2 bases; bases outside gene matches: 15. The germline gives CDR1 SGHTA, CDR2 FQGNSA. CDR3 size: 20 residues. The CDR3 here is CASSLALRRGEVRTKNIQYF. The CDR3, as DNA: TGTGCCAGCAGCTTAGCGTTACGGCGGGGGGAGGTGAGGACCAAAAACATTCAGTACTTC.

The chain links TRBV5-6 to TRBJ2-2; 10 bases match TRBD1. This CDR3 has 17 amino acids. V shed 4 bases, J shed 5 bases, and the junction held 11 bases outside the gene matches. The germline gives CDR1 SGHDT, CDR2 YYEEEE. In nucleotides, the CDR3 is TGTGCCAGCAGCCCGGACAGGGGGAGGGGAAAGACCGGGGAGCTGTTTTTT. Encoded protein: CASSPDRGRGKTGELFF. The whole variable domain, remainder taken from reference TRBV5-6 and TRBJ2-2, is DAGVTQSPTHLIKTRGQQVTLRCSPKSGHDTVSWYQQALGQGPQFIFQYYEEEERQRGNFPDRFSGHQFPNYSSELNVNALLLGDSALYLCASSPDRGRGKTGELFFGEGSRLTVL.

In its sample, this clone was seen once. V usage is TRBV5-8 and J usage is TRBJ2-7; maybe TRBD1 (6 bases). The V gene's germline CDR1 is SGHTS and CDR2 YDEGEE. The V gene lost 3 bases and the J gene lost 2 bases, with 21 bases spanning the gap. There are 17 residues in the CDR3. The CDR3 here is CASSSIRRQAFTYEQYF. The CDR3 nucleotides read TGTGCCAGCAGCTCGATCAGGAGACAGGCGTTTACCTACGAGCAGTACTTC.

This rearrangement joins TRBV25-1 to TRBJ1-6; D not certain. Trimming left V 4 bases short and J 9 bases short, with 10 bases between. Germline CDR1 and CDR2: MGHDK and SYGVNS. The CDR3 consists of 13 residues. CDR3 nucleotide sequence: TGTGCCAGCAGTGCCCTATCCGTTTCACCCCTCCACTTT. Protein product: CASSALSVSPLHF.

The chain joins TRBV5-6 to TRBJ1-6; D perhaps matches TRBD1 (5 bases). Trimming removed 1 base at V and 0 bases at J, with 17 bases between. Germline CDR1 is SGHDT and CDR2 is YYEEEE. The CDR3 totals 19 residues. CDR3 region: CASSLSAGGHSSYNSPLHF. Written as DNA, the CDR3 is TGTGCCAGCAGCTTGTCGGCAGGCGGACATAGCTCCTATAATTCACCCCTCCACTTT.

The chain links TRBV21-1 to TRBJ2-5; the DNA was not compared with TRBD1, the D call given in the table. TRBV21-1 is a pseudogene. This CDR3 has 17 residues. The CDR3: CASSIFDGTPRQETQYF. The CDR3 nucleotides read TGTGCCAGCAGCATTTTTGACGGGACACCACGGCAAGAGACCCAGTACTTC.

The chain links TRBV6-6 to TRBJ2-7; 9 bases map to TRBD2. The CDR3 spans 14 residues. Trimming cost V 6 bases and J 4 bases; bases outside gene matches: 7. Germline V lookup: CDR1 MNHNY, CDR2 SVGAGI (reference sequence). The CDR3, as DNA: TGTGCCAGCAGCCCCCAGACTAGCGGTTACGAGCAGTACTTC. Amino acids: CASSPQTSGYEQYF.

This clone is labeled as large (0.1 to 1%). The rearrangement joins TRBV6-5 to TRBJ2-7; D not certain. Germline-derived CDR1 and CDR2 are MNHEY and SVGAGI. Trimming left V 4 bases short and J 2 bases short, with 15 bases between. The length of the CDR3 is 15 residues. The DNA of the CDR3 is TGTGCCAGCAGTTCCCCCGCGAGCCCACCCTACGAGCAGTACTTC. Translated: CASSSPASPPYEQYF.

The chain recombines TRBV7-2 with TRBJ2-1; D uncertain. CDR1 and CDR2 from the germline V gene are SGHTA and FQGNSA. The CDR3 sequence is 12 residues long. V lost 5 bases, J lost 7 bases, and 9 bases lay in between. Here the CDR3 reads CASSPSRNEQFF. DNA of the CDR3: TGTGCCAGCAGCCCGAGTCGAAATGAGCAGTTCTTC.

The CDR3 loop reads CASSLTGRNYGYTF. DNA for the CDR3: TGTGCCAGCAGTTTGACAGGGCGCAACTATGGCTACACCTTC. The chain joins TRBV6-7 to TRBJ1-2; 7 bases match TRBD1. TRBV6-7 is an open reading frame whose function is uncertain. The CDR3 is made up of 14 amino acids. V lost 4 bases, J lost 2 bases, and 4 bases stayed unmatched.

In DNA, the CDR3 is TGTGCCAGCAGCCTCCGGGAGACGGGGACCTACGAGCAGTACTTC. Translation gives CASSLRETGTYEQYF. This chain connects TRBV27 to TRBJ2-7; TRBD2 might be the D (6 bases). Germline V CDR1 and CDR2: MNHEY, SMNVEV (reference sequence). Deletions cut 6 bases from V and 2 bases from J, with 17 bases between. The CDR3 sequence is 15 residues long.

The V and J genes are TRBV5-3 and TRBJ1-1; TRBD1 matches 9 bases. TRBV5-3 is treated as an ORF (open reading frame) with a function not yet certain. The CDR3 has 15 amino acids. V lost 3 bases, J lost 0 bases, and 3 bases stayed unmatched. CDR3 amino acids: CARSWDRAVNTEAFF. CDR3 sequence (DNA): TGTGCCAGAAGCTGGGACAGGGCGGTGAACACTGAAGCTTTCTTT.

V gene TRBV9 combines with J gene TRBJ1-3; D unresolved. The CDR3 extends over 16 amino acids. Germline values: CDR1 SGDLS, CDR2 YYNGEE. Trimming shortened V by 0 bases and J by 2 bases, and 12 bases separated the two germline ends. CDR3 region: CASSVDNGGTGNTIYF. The DNA of the CDR3 is TGTGCCAGCAGCGTAGACAACGGAGGAACTGGAAACACCATATATTTT.